The 2 T cell receptor beta chains below come from one sample, sequenced in a study of Ad26.COV2.S vaccination and SARS-CoV-2 variants (TCRdb year 2021). Library creation used the immunoSEQ multiplex PCR assay. Here the immuneACCESS table is served through TCRdb, limited to in-frame sequences with V and J called. Missing clones are a known gap in these copies; in checked studies unresolved V genes cover under half, and the rest lacks a known reason. The table for this sample lists hundreds of thousands of clones; approximately 81% of them were counted only once. Of the sample, about 3.3% falls within the top ten clones. In light of the paper, this sample's treatment or condition label describes: around 19 received Ad26.COV2.S at low or high dose, single or two shots; 5 received placebo; per-sample allocation not given. Repertoires of vaccine and placebo recipients were sequenced from samples collected on day 63 after the first injection.

Sequencing used peripheral blood, obtained in a trial of Ad26.COV2.S vaccine versus placebo. All receptors come from a person aged 18 to 59 who received the Ad26.COV2.S COVID-19 vaccine or a placebo.

The genes are TRBV15 and TRBJ2-1, with 7 bases that match TRBD2. The CDR3 consists of 13 residues. V trimming: 4 bases; J trimming: 9 bases; junction bases outside the gene matches: 6. Germline V gives CDR1 LNHNV, CDR2 YYDKDF (reference sequence). The CDR3 DNA follows: TGTGCCACCAGCATTATGAGCGGGGTTGAGCAGTTCTTC. The encoded protein is CATSIMSGVEQFF.

V and J are TRBV5-6 and TRBJ2-7, with TRBD1 matching 9 bases. V lost 4 bases and J lost 5; bases outside the gene matches: 10. Germline CDR1 reads SGHDT; CDR2 reads YYEEEE. This CDR3 has 15 residues. CDR3 in amino acids: CASSRSGTGIDEQYF. The CDR3, as DNA: TGTGCCAGCAGCAGATCCGGGACAGGGATAGACGAGCAGTACTTC.